A selection of T cell receptor beta chains follows, all from one sample in a study of tumor-infiltrating lymphocytes in primary liver carcinoma. TCRdb ran MiXCR on the multiplex PCR reads and lists one entry per CDR3 protein. The table shows about 190,000 distinct CDR3 sequences, with 70% to 90% occurring only once. The sequenced material came from tumor tissue from primary liver carcinoma. Receptors were obtained from a man aged 35 to 55 with primary liver carcinoma and hepatitis B virus infection. Each CDR3 is given with its conserved first and last residue.

V gene: TRBV29-1
CDR3 protein: CSVAPGWAMNTEDFF

V gene: TRBV4-2
CDR3 protein: CASSIFAQDGDTVAFF

V gene: TRBV6-2/TRBV6-3
CDR3 protein: CPSSTPTSGGYEQYF

V gene: TRBV4-2
CDR3 protein: CASSQDLSGELYF

V gene: TRBV6-2/TRBV6-3
CDR3 protein: CASCYDGSSSGIYEQYF

V gene: TRBV6-6
CDR3 protein: CASSIPPERDTEAYF

V gene: TRBV10-1
CDR3 protein: CASSELSGTGGSNTGELFF

V gene: TRBV11-3
CDR3 protein: CASKLGVSNNEQFF

V gene: TRBV28
CDR3 protein: CASGPSRDRGHVAKNIQYF

V gene: TRBV29-1
CDR3 protein: CSVEITGAGELCF

V gene: TRBV5-5
CDR3 protein: CASSSGLADENEPYF

V gene: TRBV11-2
CDR3 protein: CAISPRTAMNTGELFF

V gene: TRBV6-6
CDR3 protein: CASSHHLDERFNQPQHF

V gene: TRBV28
CDR3 protein: CVNRGGLAGNTIYF

V gene: TRBV28
CDR3 protein: CASSPGILLGDFF

V gene: TRBV6-6
CDR3 protein: CVSSYRYPNGISSYEQYF

V gene: TRBV29-1
CDR3 protein: CSVFGTGTSDTQCF

V gene: TRBV6-2/TRBV6-3
CDR3 protein: CACSSVDFQETQYF